The clone carrying this TCR beta chain was detected ten times or more. The source of the sample is a study of T cell repertoires in cytomegalovirus infection. Overall study context: Both a matching HLA type and CMV infection were indicated by public TCR beta signatures.

TCRdb reprocessed the reads via MiXCR and lists one record per CDR3 protein. The profile shows approximately 180,000 distinct CDR3 sequences, 8% to 10% of them singletons. The sequencing input was PBMCs. The sequence was collected from a human donor in good health (CMV status not recorded). Some clones in this sample may be carry-over from other donors' samples.

The CDR3 nucleotides are TGTGCCAGCGCCCCGGGGACTCCAACAGATACGCAGTATTTT. It yields the protein CASAPGTPTDTQYF. This rearrangement joins TRBV12-3 or TRBV12-4 to TRBJ2-3, with D perhaps matching TRBD2 (6 bases). The CDR3 is 14 residues long. V lost 8 bases and J lost 3, with 15 bases in between.